This is a list of T cell receptor beta chains from one sample in a study of T-cell memory formation after mild COVID-19. TCRdb recomputed calls from the 5' RACE reads with MiXCR, one row per CDR3 protein. This table has roughly 450,000 distinct CDR3 sequences, 15% to 20% appearing once. The specimen sequenced was PBMCs or a T cell subset sorted from them (not recorded which). The receptors here all came from an adult woman who had mild COVID-19 (a few samples of this study predate the infection). Cell type and time point are not known. The CDR3 runs from the conserved cysteine through the conserved F or W. D genes are given only for firm matches. Clone size, where shown, is once, few, many, or a class for clones that have expanded.

V gene	D gene	J gene	clone size	CDR3 length	CDR3 DNA	CDR3 protein
TRBV12-3/TRBV12-4	NA	TRBJ2-7	NA	15	TGTGCCAGCAGTTTAGATACAGCACGGGGTAACGAGCAGTACTTC	CASSLDTARGNEQYF
TRBV4-1	NA	TRBJ1-2	NA	16	TGCGCCAGAAGCCAAGAACTAAGGGGTTATGACTATGGCTACACCTTC	CARSQELRGYDYGYTF
TRBV20-1	TRBD1	TRBJ1-1	NA	14	TGCAGTGCCTCAACCGAGACAGGGAGGACTGAAGCTTTCTTT	CSASTETGRTEAFF
TRBV5-1	NA	TRBJ2-2	NA	14	TGCGCCAGCTCGTGGGAGCCCACCACCGGGGAGCTGTTTTTT	CASSWEPTTGELFF
TRBV5-1	TRBD1	TRBJ2-7	NA	14	TGCGCCAGCGCTCCAACAGGGGAAATCTACGAGCAGTACTTC	CASAPTGEIYEQYF
TRBV10-3	TRBD1	TRBJ2-7	many	12	TGTGCCGTCCACAGGGGAGACTACGAGCAGTACTTC	CAVHRGDYEQYF
TRBV7-8	NA	TRBJ2-3	many	14	TGTGCCAGCAGCTTAATGGTTTCATCAGATACGCAGTATTTT	CASSLMVSSDTQYF
TRBV9	TRBD2	TRBJ2-3	NA	19	TGTGCCAGCAGCGCACCGAAATCGACTAGCGGGGGGAGCACAGATACGCAGTATTTT	CASSAPKSTSGGSTDTQYF
TRBV20-1	NA	TRBJ2-1	few	15	TGCAGTGCTATCCGGGGACCCGGGCGGTACAATGAGCAGTTCTTC	CSAIRGPGRYNEQFF
TRBV5-1	NA	TRBJ1-4	few	15	TGCGCCAGCAGCCCTGGGCGGGGGCGATCGGAAAAACTGTTTTTT	CASSPGRGRSEKLFF
TRBV5-1	NA	TRBJ2-5	once	13	TGCGACAGCAGCTTGGAGGGCGGAGAGACCCAGTACTTC	CDSSLEGGETQYF
TRBV18	TRBD1	TRBJ1-2	few	16	TGTGCCAGCTCACGTCCCGGGACAGGGACTAACTATGGCTACACCTTC	CASSRPGTGTNYGYTF
TRBV5-6	NA	TRBJ1-1	NA	15	TGTGCCAGCAGCCTGGGGGTCTGGGGGAACACTGAAGCTTTCTTT	CASSLGVWGNTEAFF
TRBV18	NA	TRBJ2-1	NA	13	TGTGCCAGCTCACCACGGGGCGGGGCGGAGCAGTTCTTC	CASSPRGGAEQFF
TRBV6-2/TRBV6-3	TRBD1	TRBJ2-1	NA	17	TGTGCCAGCAGCAACCCCGGGGGACAGGGACCCTACAATGAGCAGTTCTTC	CASSNPGGQGPYNEQFF
TRBV12-3/TRBV12-4	NA	TRBJ1-5	NA	15	TGTGCCAGCAGCAAGGACATCTATAGCAATCAGCCCCAGCATTTT	CASSKDIYSNQPQHF
TRBV7-2	TRBD2	TRBJ2-1	many	17	TGTGCCAGCAACTCCCCCCGGGGGACTAGCGGGAGGTATGAGCAGTTCTTC	CASNSPRGTSGRYEQFF
TRBV7-2	TRBD1	TRBJ2-1	few	16	TGTGCCAGCAGCTTAGCGGCAGGGGGTGTCTACAATGAGCAGTTCTTC	CASSLAAGGVYNEQFF
TRBV29-1	NA	TRBJ1-4	NA	13	TGCAGCGTTACAGAACAGGGTCCGGAAAAACTGTTTTTT	CSVTEQGPEKLFF
TRBV11-2	TRBD1	TRBJ1-2	few	16	TGTGCCAGCAGCTTAGAGGGACAGCTTACGAACTATGGCTACACCTTC	CASSLEGQLTNYGYTF
TRBV27	NA	TRBJ1-1	NA	15	TGTGCCAGCAGTTTATTCGGGTCCTCCAACACTGAAGCTTTCTTT	CASSLFGSSNTEAFF
TRBV4-1	NA	TRBJ1-5	few	19	TGCGCCAGCAGCCGACCATCGGGACGGGTGCCGTATAGCAATCAGCCCCAGCATTTT	CASSRPSGRVPYSNQPQHF
TRBV6-2/TRBV6-3	TRBD2	TRBJ2-5	NA	14	TGTGCCAGCAGTCGCCCCAGCGGGAGGAAGACCCAGTACTTC	CASSRPSGRKTQYF
TRBV4-1	TRBD2	TRBJ2-1	NA	17	TGCGCCAGCAGCCAAGAGTTCGCGGGAGGGCGATACAATGAGCAGTTCTTC	CASSQEFAGGRYNEQFF
TRBV9	TRBD2	TRBJ2-7	few	14	TGTGCCAGCAGCGAGGGCGGGAGGTACTACGAGCAGTACTTC	CASSEGGRYYEQYF
TRBV5-5	NA	TRBJ2-5	few	14	TGTGCCAGCAGCCCTTCGGCAGTGGTAAAGACCCAGTACTTC	CASSPSAVVKTQYF
TRBV24-1	NA	TRBJ2-2	few	16	TGTGCCACCAGTGATTTCCCCAGAGGGCTCACCGGGGAGCTGTTTTTT	CATSDFPRGLTGELFF
TRBV10-3	NA	TRBJ2-7	NA	12	TGTGCCATCAGTGGAGCCAGGTACGAGCAGTACTTC	CAISGARYEQYF